Each of the 24 T cell receptor beta chains below was sequenced from the same sample in a study of T cell responses to AZD1222 COVID-19 vaccine. Only in-frame clones appear in the TCRdb table, and some are missing; sequencing was by immunoSEQ multiplex PCR. The sample has about 130,000 clones, around 90% seen once. The sample consisted of peripheral blood, taken on day 0 of AZD1222 vaccination. These receptors were obtained from an adult in good health.

The chain's CDR3 is CASSPQTGDNQPQHF. Here the CDR3 DNA reads TGTGCCAGTAGTCCCCAGACAGGCGATAATCAGCCCCAGCATTTT. V gene TRBV19 combines with J gene TRBJ1-5; a possible D gene is TRBD1 (6 bases). The CDR3 has 15 residues. The ends were cut back, 5 bases at V and 4 bases at J, with 15 bases in the middle. From germline, CDR1 is LNHDA and CDR2 SQIVND (reference sequence).

The V and J genes are TRBV5-1 and TRBJ1-2; D may be TRBD1 (5 bases). Germline V gene data show CDR1 as SGHRS and CDR2 as YFSETQ. The CDR3 has 15 amino acids. V gave up 4 bases and J gave up 6 bases, with 19 bases separating them. The CDR3 sequence is CASSPPGGGEDGYTF. The CDR3 coding sequence is TGCGCCAGCAGCCCACCAGGTGGAGGGGAGGATGGCTACACCTTC. Variable domain in full (rest from reference TRBV5-1 and TRBJ1-2): KAGVTQTPRYLIKTRGQQVTLSCSPISGHRSVSWYQQTPGQGLQFLFEYFSETQRNKGNFPGRFSGRQFSNSRSEMNVSTLELGDSALYLCASSPPGGGEDGYTFGSGTRLTVV.

The chain couples TRBV11-2 to TRBJ1-2; 8 bases agree with TRBD1. The CDR3 extends over 15 amino acids. The ends lost 4 bases at V and 8 bases at J; junction bases unmatched: 12. Germline V gene data show CDR1 as SGHAT and CDR2 as FQNNGV. CDR3 loop: CASSSSPGQGGGYTF. CDR3 sequence (DNA): TGTGCCAGCAGCTCAAGCCCTGGACAGGGTGGCGGCTACACCTTC.

This chain joins TRBV9 and TRBJ1-1, with D possibly matching TRBD1 (5 bases). Looked up from germline, CDR1 is SGDLS and CDR2 is YYNGEE. V was clipped by 4 bases and J by 3 bases, with 16 bases between them. CDR3 length: 15 amino acids. CDR3 sequence: CASSILGEWDTEAFF. The DNA for the CDR3 is TGTGCCAGCAGCATTCTGGGGGAGTGGGACACTGAAGCTTTCTTT.

V usage is TRBV6-6 and J usage is TRBJ1-1; 10 bases are shared with TRBD1. Germline values: CDR1 MNHNY, CDR2 SVGAGI (reference sequence). J lost 3 bases, V lost 2 bases, and 3 bases had no gene match. The CDR3 loop spans 15 amino acids. The CDR3 nucleotides are TGTGCCAGCAGTTACCGGGGGACAGGGGACACTGAAGCTTTCTTT. Its translation: CASSYRGTGDTEAFF.

The chain carries TRBV7-2 and TRBJ2-1, with TRBD2 matching over 9 bases. V was clipped by 5 bases and J by 8 bases; unmatched bases: 19. The V gene's germline CDR1 is SGHTA and CDR2 FQGNSA. This CDR3 has 18 residues. The CDR3 loop is CASSQSKDSGGGVDEQFF. The CDR3 DNA is TGTGCCAGCAGCCAATCGAAAGATAGCGGGGGCGGTGTCGATGAGCAGTTCTTC.

The chain joins TRBV19 to TRBJ1-5, with 7 bases lining up with TRBD1. The CDR3 spans 15 residues. V lost 5 bases and J lost 2; bases outside the gene matches: 6. Germline-derived CDR1 and CDR2 are LNHDA and SQIVND (reference sequence). The CDR3 sequence: CASSRDRAGNQPQHF. The CDR3 nucleotides are TGTGCCAGTAGTCGCGACAGGGCGGGCAATCAGCCCCAGCATTTT.

Of note for this clone: Relative to the germline gene, one junction end is altered; a read error may explain this. The V call is TRBV15, the J call TRBJ1-1; D might be TRBD1 (6 bases). The CDR3 extends over 16 amino acids. The V gene's germline CDR1 is LNHNV and CDR2 YYDKDF (reference sequence). The CDR3: CATSRATDRRRVGTLF. CDR3 coding DNA: TGTGCCACCAGCAGAGCCACAGACAGGAGGAGGGTCGGGACTCTCTTT. The variable domain in full, with the rest retrieved from reference TRBV15 and TRBJ1-1, is DAMVIQNPRYQVTQFGKPVTLSCSQTLNHNVMYWYQQKSSQAPKLLFHYYDKDFNNEADTPDNFQSRRPNTSFCFLDIRSPGLGDTAMYLCATSRATDRRRVGTLFGQGTRLTVV.

V and J are TRBV28 and TRBJ1-1, with 8 bases lining up with TRBD1. The trim removed 4 bases at V and 3 bases at J, leaving 4 bases unmatched. The CDR3 runs 14 residues. CDR1 is MDHEN and CDR2 is SYDVKM in the germline V gene. The CDR3 region has the DNA TGTGCCAGCAGTTCCGGACAGGGAGACACTGAAGCTTTCTTT. Residues: CASSSGQGDTEAFF.

The V and J genes are TRBV5-1 and TRBJ2-1; TRBD1 agrees at 7 bases. Trimming at V came to 4 bases and at J to 3 bases, leaving 7 bases not matched to a gene. The CDR3 extends over 15 amino acids. CDR1 is SGHRS, CDR2 YFSETQ, per germline. The CDR3 spells CASSLGQVNYNEQFF. The CDR3 bases are TGCGCCAGCAGCCTAGGACAGGTCAACTACAATGAGCAGTTCTTC.

The chain carries TRBV14 and TRBJ2-3; D is ambiguous. Trimming removed 0 bases from V and 3 bases from J, with 13 bases in between. The CDR3 contains 16 residues. Germline V gene data show CDR1 as SGHDN and CDR2 as FVKESK. The CDR3, as DNA: TGTGCCAGCAGCCAAGAGTACAAGAGAGTAACAGATACGCAGTATTTT. This translates into CASSQEYKRVTDTQYF.

The gene calls are TRBV7-2 and TRBJ1-3, with D hard to call. Looked up from germline, CDR1 is SGHTA and CDR2 is FQGNSA. V was pared by 2 bases and J by 0 bases, with 5 bases between. This CDR3 contains 14 residues. Written as DNA, the CDR3 is TGTGCCAGCAGCTTAAGGAGCTCTGGAAACACCATATATTTT. Translating gives CASSLRSSGNTIYF.

The chain has TRBV7-8 and TRBJ1-6; D unresolved. The CDR3 has 15 residues. Deletions cut 5 bases from V and 6 bases from J, with 14 bases between. Germline V CDR1 and CDR2: SGHVS, FQNEAQ. In DNA form, the CDR3 reads TGTGCCAGCAGCCCGCGTAGGGCGCGTAATTCACCCCTCCACTTT. It translates to CASSPRRARNSPLHF.

This chain links TRBV5-1 with TRBJ2-3, with TRBD2 matching over 8 bases. V shed 0 bases and J 7 bases; nucleotides not matched to a gene: 4. There are 14 residues in the CDR3. Germline V gene sequence: CDR1 SGHRS, CDR2 YFSETQ. Here the CDR3 reads CASSLGLAKNTQYF. The CDR3 DNA follows: TGCGCCAGCAGCTTGGGACTAGCGAAGAATACGCAGTATTTT.

Here the CDR3 DNA reads TGTGCCAGCAGCTTATCAGGACCCGAGCAGTACTTC. Protein sequence: CASSLSGPEQYF. The chain carries TRBV7-9 and TRBJ2-7; D uncertain. V lost 2 bases and J 6 bases, leaving 8 bases between the germline ends. This CDR3 is 12 amino acids long. CDR1 is SEHNR and CDR2 is FQNEAQ in the germline V gene (reference sequence).

V is TRBV7-2 and J is TRBJ1-1; perhaps TRBD1 as D (6 bases). The germline gives CDR1 SGHTA, CDR2 FQGNSA. Trimming removed 5 bases from V and 2 bases from J, with 15 bases in between. This CDR3 region has 15 residues. CDR3 in amino acids: CASSPGRGGNTEAFF. For the CDR3, the DNA is TGTGCCAGCAGCCCAGGTAGAGGGGGAAACACTGAAGCTTTCTTT. Full variable domain (outside the CDR3, taken from reference TRBV7-2 and TRBJ1-1): GAGVSQSPSNKVTEKGKDVELRCDPISGHTALYWYRQSLGQGLEFLIYFQGNSAPDKSGLPSDRFSAERTGGSVSTLTIQRTQQEDSAVYLCASSPGRGGNTEAFFGQGTRLTVV.

This chain joins TRBV19 and TRBJ2-5; 7 bases are shared with TRBD2. This CDR3 is 15 amino acids long. V lost 5 bases, J lost 5 bases, and 11 bases stayed unmatched. Germline V lookup: CDR1 LNHDA, CDR2 SQIVND (reference sequence). CDR3 DNA: TGTGCCAGTAGTTCCCAGATAGGGGAGGGGGAGACCCAGTACTTC. Its protein product is CASSSQIGEGETQYF.

V is TRBV2 and J is TRBJ1-2; D unclear. V lost 4 bases and J 6 bases, leaving 21 bases between the germline ends. Per germline, CDR1 SNHLY and CDR2 FYNNEI. This CDR3 is 16 amino acids long. The CDR3 is CASSVLLVTPRNGYTF. In DNA, the CDR3 is TGTGCCAGCAGTGTACTACTAGTAACCCCGAGGAATGGCTACACCTTC.

This chain uses TRBV28 with TRBJ1-1, with D unclear. This CDR3 has 13 amino acids. V was trimmed by 5 bases and J by 0 bases, leaving 7 bases between them. The germline CDR1 and CDR2 sequences are MDHEN and SYDVKM. CDR3 nucleotides: TGTGCCAGCAGTCTGGTCCTGAACACTGAAGCTTTCTTT. Translation gives CASSLVLNTEAFF.

The chain carries TRBV19 and TRBJ1-2; D is unclear. Trimming took off 9 bases at V and 1 base at J, with 6 bases between the two ends. Germline CDR1 and CDR2: LNHDA and SQIVND (reference sequence). The CDR3 extends over 11 amino acids. For the CDR3, the DNA is TGTGCCAGGGCCAGTAACTATGGCTACACCTTC. Protein product: CARASNYGYTF.

This chain links TRBV6-5 with TRBJ2-7; 8 positions match TRBD2. The V segment lost 3 bases and the J segment 1 base; nucleotides outside the gene matches: 8. CDR3 size: 16 residues. Germline assignment: CDR1 MNHEY and CDR2 SVGAGI. CDR3: CASSYSSGGSSYEQYF. The CDR3 nucleotides are TGTGCCAGCAGTTATTCGAGCGGGGGATCATCCTACGAGCAGTACTTC.

The V call is TRBV27, the J call TRBJ1-2, with TRBD1 identical over 10 bases. The CDR3 loop spans 13 amino acids. CDR1 and CDR2 from the germline V gene are MNHEY and SMNVEV (reference sequence). V lost 9 bases to trimming and J lost 5 bases; unmatched junction nucleotides: 6. CDR3 sequence: CASRPGQGYGYTF. CDR3 bases: TGTGCCAGTCGCCCGGGACAGGGGTATGGCTACACCTTC.

This sequence joins TRBV19 and TRBJ2-2; a weak D match, TRBD1 (5 bases). The CDR3 covers 14 residues. Germline-derived CDR1 and CDR2 are LNHDA and SQIVND (reference sequence). Trimming stripped 9 bases from V and 3 bases from J, with 14 bases between. CDR3 DNA sequence: TGTGCCAGCCAGGGTGCGGTGGACACCGGGGAGCTGTTTTTT. Its translation: CASQGAVDTGELFF.

This chain connects TRBV3-1 (or the pseudogene TRBV3-2) to TRBJ1-5; D remains ambiguous. CDR3 length: 14 residues. Trimming took off 0 bases at V and 2 bases at J, with 5 bases between the two ends. The germline CDR1 and CDR2 sequences are LGHDT and YNNKEL (reference sequence). This chain's CDR3 is CASSQEGRNQPQHF. The CDR3 DNA sequence: TGTGCCAGCAGCCAAGAAGGGCGCAATCAGCCCCAGCATTTT.